These 2 T cell receptor beta chains share one sample of origin, sequenced in a study of T-cell memory formation after mild COVID-19. Using its own MiXCR run on the 5' RACE reads, TCRdb lists one record per CDR3 protein. Found here are approximately 35,000 distinct CDR3 sequences, roughly 21% of them singletons; the top ten hold about 1.6%. Sequencing was done on a sample of PBMCs or a T cell subset sorted from them (not recorded which). The receptors come from an adult who had mild COVID-19 (a few samples of this study predate the infection). Cell type and time point are not known.

In this sample, this clonotype turned up many times. The rearrangement joins TRBV5-1 to TRBJ1-2; 9 bases are a match to TRBD1. In germline, CDR1 is SGHRS, CDR2 YFSETQ. With V trimmed by 0 bases and J by 7 bases, 7 bases remained unmatched. The CDR3 totals 15 residues. In DNA form, the CDR3 reads TGCGCCAGCAGCTTGGCCGTAACAGGGGGCAGTGGCTACACCTTC. This encodes CASSLAVTGGSGYTF.

Many counts were recorded for this clonotype. The CDR3 loop is CASSPTAGHGYTF. CDR3 coding DNA: TGTGCCAGCTCACCTACGGCAGGTCACGGCTACACCTTC. The chain uses TRBV18 and TRBJ1-2; no clear D gene. CDR3 size: 13 residues. Per germline, CDR1 KGHSH and CDR2 LQKENI. Trimming pared 3 bases from V and 8 bases from J, leaving 13 bases between.